Detailed here is one TCR beta chain. Patients from Seattle were sampled longitudinally, starting during active infection. These data originate in a study of blood T cell repertoires in COVID-19. Whole-study context: Italy, Spain and the United States were the sources of the convalescent and acute COVID-19 samples. In each case, the material was cDNA or gDNA derived from T cells, B-cell-depleted T cells, or PBMCs.

Study processing details: Reference gene primer amplification in the assay estimated nucleated cell counts. Sequencing was performed with immunoSEQ multiplex PCR; in TCRdb, only in-frame clones are kept and a portion is missing. That table supplies the V and J calls and clone size; D and trimming were determined from the DNA. The sample records 350,000 to 450,000 clones, about 87% being singletons. This CDR3 is built from 12 residues. The germline V and J ends were trimmed by 5 bases and 2 bases, with 7 bases remaining between them. This TCR was recovered from a woman aged 55-70 years with COVID-19, enrolled during active disease. V gene TRBV12-3 or TRBV12-4 combines with J gene TRBJ2-7, with D unresolved. The specimen was peripheral blood. DNA of the CDR3: TGTGCCAGCAGTCTAAATGCCTACGAGCAGTACTTC. As protein: CASSLNAYEQYF.